The clone carrying this T cell receptor (beta chain) was picked up one time. The sample belongs to a study of T cell responses to AZD1222 COVID-19 vaccine. Sequencing used immunoSEQ multiplex PCR; TCRdb keeps in-frame clones, though not all of them. The table records over 100,000 clones, approximately 88% of them present only once. Germline loops: CDR1 LNHDA, CDR2 SQIVND (reference sequence). The CDR3 is made up of 12 amino acids. V was trimmed by 8 bases and J by 2 bases, leaving 7 bases between them. Source: peripheral blood, taken on day 0 of AZD1222 vaccination. The chain recombines TRBV19 with TRBJ1-5; unclear D gene. This TCR derives from an adult in good health. This chain's CDR3 is CASRSGNQPQHF. The DNA for the CDR3 is TGTGCCAGTCGTTCGGGCAATCAGCCCCAGCATTTT.